The 2 T cell receptor beta chains reported below all come from one sample, sequenced in a study of shared clonotypes between healthy human individuals. Profiling relied on immunoSEQ multiplex PCR, and the TCRdb table lists in-frame clones only, not all of them. Among about 2.4 million clones listed, around nine tenths were seen once. Sequenced sample: naive CD4+ T cells sorted from blood. The subset: CD45RA+ positively selected. These receptors were collected from a man younger than 30 in good health.

The V and J genes are TRBV12-5 and TRBJ2-7; TRBD2 matches 7 bases. V was pared by 6 bases and J by 2 bases, with 7 bases of the junction left unmatched. Germline V gene lookup returns CDR1 LGHNT and CDR2 FRNRAP. The CDR3 is made up of 14 amino acids. The CDR3 loop reads CASGSGLTTYEQYF. The CDR3 nucleotides read TGTGCTAGTGGGTCGGGACTAACTACCTACGAGCAGTACTTC. The complete variable domain, with remaining parts taken from reference TRBV12-5 and TRBJ2-7, reads DARVTQTPRHKVTEMGQEVTMRCQPILGHNTVFWYRQTMMQGLELLAYFRNRAPLDDSGMPKDRFSAEMPDATLATLKIQPSEPRDSAVYFCASGSGLTTYEQYFGPGTRLTVT.

This clone was picked up one time. The chain uses TRBV27 and TRBJ2-1, with 11 bases aligning to TRBD1. The CDR3 is 18 amino acids. V lost 2 bases, J lost 8 bases, and 14 bases stayed unmatched. Germline CDR1 is MNHEY and CDR2 is SMNVEV (reference sequence). Here the CDR3 reads CASSLKAYRDRGLDEQFF. For the CDR3, the DNA is TGTGCCAGCAGTTTAAAAGCCTACCGGGACAGGGGGTTGGATGAGCAGTTCTTC.